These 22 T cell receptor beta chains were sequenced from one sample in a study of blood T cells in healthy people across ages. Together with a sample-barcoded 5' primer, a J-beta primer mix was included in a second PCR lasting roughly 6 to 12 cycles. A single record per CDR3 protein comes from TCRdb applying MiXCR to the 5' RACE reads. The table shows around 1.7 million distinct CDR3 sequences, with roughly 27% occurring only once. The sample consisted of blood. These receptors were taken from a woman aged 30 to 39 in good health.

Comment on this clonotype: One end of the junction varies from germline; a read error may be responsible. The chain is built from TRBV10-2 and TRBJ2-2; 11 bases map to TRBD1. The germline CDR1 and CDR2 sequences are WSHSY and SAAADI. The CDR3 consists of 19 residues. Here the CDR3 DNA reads TGCGCCAGCAGGCCGGGACAGGGGGTAGGCGGGCTAAACACCGGGGAGCGGTTTTTT. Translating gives CASRPGQGVGGLNTGERFF.

As DNA, the CDR3 is TGCGCCAGCAGCTGGGCGCCCGGCACAGATACGCAGTATTTT. Protein sequence: CASSWAPGTDTQYF. V gene TRBV5-1 combines with J gene TRBJ2-3; D is unresolved. Trimming cost V 3 bases and J 1 base, with 9 bases left between them. The length of the CDR3 is 14 residues. The germline V gene has CDR1 SGHRS and CDR2 YFSETQ.

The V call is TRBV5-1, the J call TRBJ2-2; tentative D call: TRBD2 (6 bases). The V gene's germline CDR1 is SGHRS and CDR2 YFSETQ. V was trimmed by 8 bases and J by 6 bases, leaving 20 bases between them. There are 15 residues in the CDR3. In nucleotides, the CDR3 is TGCGCCAGTGGTAGCCCACATCCGGGGGCCGGGGAGCTGTTTTTT. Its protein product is CASGSPHPGAGELFF.

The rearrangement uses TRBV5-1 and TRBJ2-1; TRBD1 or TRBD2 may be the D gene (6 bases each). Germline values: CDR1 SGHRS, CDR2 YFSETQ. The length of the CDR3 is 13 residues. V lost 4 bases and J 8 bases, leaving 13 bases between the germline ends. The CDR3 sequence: CASSGEGGDEQFF. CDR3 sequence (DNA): TGCGCCAGCAGCGGTGAGGGGGGAGATGAGCAGTTCTTC.

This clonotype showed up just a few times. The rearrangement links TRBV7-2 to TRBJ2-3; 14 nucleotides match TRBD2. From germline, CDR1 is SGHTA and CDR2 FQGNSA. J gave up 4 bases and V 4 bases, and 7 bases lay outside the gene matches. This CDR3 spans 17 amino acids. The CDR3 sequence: CASSSRLAGGRSDTQYF. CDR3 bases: TGTGCCAGCAGCTCAAGACTAGCGGGAGGGCGCTCAGATACGCAGTATTTT. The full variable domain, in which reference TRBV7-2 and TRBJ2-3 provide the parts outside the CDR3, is GAGVSQSPSNKVTEKGKDVELRCDPISGHTALYWYRQSLGQGLEFLIYFQGNSAPDKSGLPSDRFSAERTGGSVSTLTIQRTQQEDSAVYLCASSSRLAGGRSDTQYFGPGTRLTVL.

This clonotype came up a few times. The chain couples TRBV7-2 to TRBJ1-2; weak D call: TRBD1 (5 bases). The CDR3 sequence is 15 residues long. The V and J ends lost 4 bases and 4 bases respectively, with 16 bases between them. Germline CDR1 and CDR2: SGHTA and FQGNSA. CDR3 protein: CASSSPSGGSYGYTF. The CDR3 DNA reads TGTGCCAGCAGCTCCCCCTCGGGGGGATCCTATGGCTACACCTTC.

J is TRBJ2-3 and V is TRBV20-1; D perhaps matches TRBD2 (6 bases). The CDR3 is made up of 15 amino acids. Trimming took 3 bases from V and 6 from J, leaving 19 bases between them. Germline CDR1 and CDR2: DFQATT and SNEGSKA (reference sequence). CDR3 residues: CSARTPGSSGDTQYF. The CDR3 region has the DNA TGCAGTGCTAGGACCCCCGGGAGTTCGGGGGATACGCAGTATTTT.

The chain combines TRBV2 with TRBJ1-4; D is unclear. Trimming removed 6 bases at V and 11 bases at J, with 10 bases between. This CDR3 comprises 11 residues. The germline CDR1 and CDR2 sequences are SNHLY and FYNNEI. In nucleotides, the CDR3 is TGTGCCAGCAGAAAGGAGGAGAAACTGTTTTTT. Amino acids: CASRKEEKLFF.

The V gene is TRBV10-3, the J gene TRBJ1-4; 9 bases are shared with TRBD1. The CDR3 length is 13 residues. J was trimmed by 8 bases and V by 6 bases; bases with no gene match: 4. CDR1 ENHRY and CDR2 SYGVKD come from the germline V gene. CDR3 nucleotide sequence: TGTGCCATCAGCCGGGACAGGGAGGAAAAACTGTTTTTT. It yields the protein CAISRDREEKLFF.

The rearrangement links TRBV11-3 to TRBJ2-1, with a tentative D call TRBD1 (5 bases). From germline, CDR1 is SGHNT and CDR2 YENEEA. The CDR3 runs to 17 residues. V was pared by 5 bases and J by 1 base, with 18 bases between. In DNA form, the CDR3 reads TGTGCCAGCAGCCCCAGGGTTCTTAGTAGTTCCTACAATGAGCAGTTCTTC. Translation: CASSPRVLSSSYNEQFF.

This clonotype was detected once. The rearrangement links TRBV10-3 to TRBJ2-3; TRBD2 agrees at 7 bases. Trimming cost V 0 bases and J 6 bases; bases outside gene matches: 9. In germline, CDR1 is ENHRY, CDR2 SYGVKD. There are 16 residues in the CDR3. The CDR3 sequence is CAISESTGEGSDTQYF. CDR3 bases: TGTGCCATCAGTGAGTCGACGGGGGAGGGGAGTGATACGCAGTATTTT.

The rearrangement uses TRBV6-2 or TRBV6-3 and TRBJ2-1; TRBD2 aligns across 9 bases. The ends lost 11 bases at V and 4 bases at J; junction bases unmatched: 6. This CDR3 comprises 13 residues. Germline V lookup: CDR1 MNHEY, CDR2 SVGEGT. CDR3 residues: CAVRTSVYNEQFF. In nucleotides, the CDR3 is TGTGCCGTTAGGACTAGCGTTTACAATGAGCAGTTCTTC.

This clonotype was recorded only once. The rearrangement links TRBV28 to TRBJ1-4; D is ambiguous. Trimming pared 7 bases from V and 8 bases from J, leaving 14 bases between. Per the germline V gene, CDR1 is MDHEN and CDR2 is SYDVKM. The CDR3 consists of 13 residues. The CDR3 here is CASKHGGVEKLFF. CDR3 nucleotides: TGTGCCAGCAAGCACGGCGGGGTGGAAAAACTGTTTTTT.

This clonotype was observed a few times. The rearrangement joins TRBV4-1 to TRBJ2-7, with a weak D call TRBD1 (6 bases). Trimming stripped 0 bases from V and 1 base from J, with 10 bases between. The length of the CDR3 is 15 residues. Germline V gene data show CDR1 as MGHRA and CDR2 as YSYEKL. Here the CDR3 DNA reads TGCGCCAGCAGCCAAGACCAGGGGTTTTCCTACGAGCAGTACTTC. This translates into CASSQDQGFSYEQYF.

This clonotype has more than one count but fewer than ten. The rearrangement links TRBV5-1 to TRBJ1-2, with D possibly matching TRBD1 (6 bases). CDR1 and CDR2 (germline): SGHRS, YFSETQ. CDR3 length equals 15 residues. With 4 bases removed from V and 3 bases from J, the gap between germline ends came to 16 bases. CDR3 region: CASSETGQTYYGYTF. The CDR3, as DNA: TGCGCCAGCAGCGAAACAGGACAGACCTACTATGGCTACACCTTC.

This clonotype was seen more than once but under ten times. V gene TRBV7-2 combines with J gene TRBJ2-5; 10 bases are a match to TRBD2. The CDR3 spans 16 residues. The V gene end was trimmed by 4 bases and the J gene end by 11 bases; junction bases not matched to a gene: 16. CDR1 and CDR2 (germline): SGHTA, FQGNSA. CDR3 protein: CASSSQGLAGGGEQYF. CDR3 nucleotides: TGTGCCAGCAGCTCGCAAGGTTTAGCGGGAGGAGGGGAGCAGTACTTC.

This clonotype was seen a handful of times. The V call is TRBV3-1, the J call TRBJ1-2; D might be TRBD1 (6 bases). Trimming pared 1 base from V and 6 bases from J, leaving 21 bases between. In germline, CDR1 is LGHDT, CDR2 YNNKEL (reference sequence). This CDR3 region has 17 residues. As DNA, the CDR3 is TGTGCCAGCAGCCAAGGAGCCCCGGGGGGGGCGAATGATGGCTACACCTTC. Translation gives CASSQGAPGGANDGYTF.

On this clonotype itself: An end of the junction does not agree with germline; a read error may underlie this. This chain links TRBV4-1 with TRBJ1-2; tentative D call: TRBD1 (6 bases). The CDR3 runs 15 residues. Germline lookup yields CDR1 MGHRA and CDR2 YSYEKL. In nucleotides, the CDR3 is TGCGCCGGCAGCCAAGATAATGGGGGGGCTGGAGGCTACACCTTC. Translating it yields CAGSQDNGGAGGYTF.

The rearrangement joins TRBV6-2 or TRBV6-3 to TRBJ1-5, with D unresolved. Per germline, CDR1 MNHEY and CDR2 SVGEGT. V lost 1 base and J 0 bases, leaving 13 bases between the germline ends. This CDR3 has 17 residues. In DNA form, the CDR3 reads TGTGCCAGCAGTTACTTGTTGAAGAAATATAGCAATCAGCCCCAGCATTTT. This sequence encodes CASSYLLKKYSNQPQHF.

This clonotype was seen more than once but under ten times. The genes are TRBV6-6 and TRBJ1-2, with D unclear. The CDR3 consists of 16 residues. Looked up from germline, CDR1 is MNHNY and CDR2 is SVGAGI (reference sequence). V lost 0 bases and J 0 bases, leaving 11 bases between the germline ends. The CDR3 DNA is TGTGCCAGCAGTTACTCGAACCAGGCAACTAACTATGGCTACACCTTC. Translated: CASSYSNQATNYGYTF.

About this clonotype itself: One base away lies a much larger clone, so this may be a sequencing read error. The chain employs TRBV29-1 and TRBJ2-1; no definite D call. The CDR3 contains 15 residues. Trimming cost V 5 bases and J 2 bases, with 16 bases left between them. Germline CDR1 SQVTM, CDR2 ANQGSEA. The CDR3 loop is CSVLSHIGTYNEQFF. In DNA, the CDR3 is TGCAGCGTTCTATCCCACATAGGTACCTACAATGAGCAGTTCTTC.

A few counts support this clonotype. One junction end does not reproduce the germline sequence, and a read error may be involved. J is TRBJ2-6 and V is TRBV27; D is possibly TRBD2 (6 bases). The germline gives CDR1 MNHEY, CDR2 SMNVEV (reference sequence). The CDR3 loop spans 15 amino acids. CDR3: CASSSRSGGAYVLTF. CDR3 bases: TGTGCCAGCAGTTCCAGGTCAGGAGGGGCCTACGTCCTGACTTTC.